This T cell receptor (beta chain) is from a study of graft-versus-host responses after intestinal transplantation. Whole-study results and caveats: Recipient marrow harbored GvH clones, some of which surfaced first in ileum or blood.

The assay was immunoSEQ multiplex PCR, and TCRdb's table has in-frame clones only and misses some. The sample shows about 19,000 clones, approximately 80% of them seen only once. The CDR3 is made up of 18 amino acids. Per the germline V gene, CDR1 is WNHNN and CDR2 is SYGVQD (reference sequence). The junction had 14 bases not matched to a gene; V was cut back by 5 bases and J by 2 bases. This clone was recorded only once. As yet, its antigen is unknown. Material: PBMCs, obtained 14 days after transplant. The TCR sequence derives from a human patient who received an intestinal transplant, so some T cells may come from the graft donor. This chain joins TRBV10-1 and TRBJ2-3, with 9 nucleotides matching TRBD1. DNA for the CDR3: TGCGCCAGCAGTATCAACCCGGGACAGGGTAGGACCACAGATACGCAGTATTTT. It encodes CASSINPGQGRTTDTQYF.